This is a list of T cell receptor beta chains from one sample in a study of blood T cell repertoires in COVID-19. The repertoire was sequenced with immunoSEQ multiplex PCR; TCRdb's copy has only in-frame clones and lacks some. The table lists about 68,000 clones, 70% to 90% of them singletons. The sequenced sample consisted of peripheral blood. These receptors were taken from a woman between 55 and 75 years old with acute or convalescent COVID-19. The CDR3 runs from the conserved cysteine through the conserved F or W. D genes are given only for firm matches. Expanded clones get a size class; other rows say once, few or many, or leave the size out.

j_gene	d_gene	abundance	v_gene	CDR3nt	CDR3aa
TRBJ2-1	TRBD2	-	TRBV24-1	TGTGCCACCAGTGGAGCGGGAGAAATTGAGCAGTTCTTC	CATSGAGEIEQFF
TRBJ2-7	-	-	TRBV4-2	TGTGCCAGCAGCCAAGAATCCGGCGGTCAGCAGTACTTC	CASSQESGGQQYF
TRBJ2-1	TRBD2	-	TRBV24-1	TGTGCCACCAGTGATTTTGCGGGAGGAGCTCGCAATGAGCAGTTCTTC	CATSDFAGGARNEQFF
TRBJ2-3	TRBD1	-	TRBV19	TGTGCCAGTACTCCCGGGACAGGGGGCTCAGATACGCAGTATTTT	CASTPGTGGSDTQYF
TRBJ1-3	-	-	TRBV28	TGTGCCAGCAGTTTCAGCGGGCACTCTGGAAACACCATATATTTT	CASSFSGHSGNTIYF
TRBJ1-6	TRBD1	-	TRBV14	TGTGCCAGCAGACTACAGGGGGCGGATAATTCACCCCTCCACTTT	CASRLQGADNSPLHF
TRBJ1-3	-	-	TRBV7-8	TGTGCCAGCAGCTTAGCGGGACTGAACTCTGGAAACACCATATATTTT	CASSLAGLNSGNTIYF
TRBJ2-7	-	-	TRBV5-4	TGTGCCAGCAGGTTACAGGGCTCCTACGAGCAGTACTTC	CASRLQGSYEQYF
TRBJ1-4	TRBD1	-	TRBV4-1	TGCGCCAGCAGACCTGGAGCCGGGACAGGAGATGAAAAACTGTTTTTT	CASRPGAGTGDEKLFF
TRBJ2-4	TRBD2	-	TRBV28	TGTGCCAGCAGTTCACCGGGGACTAGCGGGGGGGCCTCGGCCAAAAACATTCAGTACTTC	CASSSPGTSGGASAKNIQYF
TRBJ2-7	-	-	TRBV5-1	TGCGCCAGCAGCTTCACAGGGAGCTCCTACGAGCAGTACTTC	CASSFTGSSYEQYF
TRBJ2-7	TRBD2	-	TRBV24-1	TGTGCCACCAGTGAAACCGGGACTAGCGGGAGAAAGTACTTC	CATSETGTSGRKYF
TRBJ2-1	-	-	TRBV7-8	TGTGCCAGCAGCAGGGGAGGACAGGCCGGGTATAGTGAGCAGTTCTTC	CASSRGGQAGYSEQFF
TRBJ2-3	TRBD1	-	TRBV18	TGTGCCAGCTCCATGCGGGGACAGGGGAGCACAGATACGCAGTATTTT	CASSMRGQGSTDTQYF
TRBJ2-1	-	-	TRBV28	TGTGCCAGCAGTTTAGGCGGGACTCCACCGGCACGTGAGCAGTTCTTC	CASSLGGTPPAREQFF
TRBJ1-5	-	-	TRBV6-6	TGTGCCAGCAGCCCCGGACAGACTTATAGCAATCAGCCCCAGCATTTT	CASSPGQTYSNQPQHF
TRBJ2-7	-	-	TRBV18	TGTGCCAGCTCACCACAGTACGGCAGAGGAGACGAGCAGTACTTC	CASSPQYGRGDEQYF
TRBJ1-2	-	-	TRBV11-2	TGTGCCAGCAGCTTAGCTCGCGGTGGGGACTCACGCTATGGCTACACCTTC	CASSLARGGDSRYGYTF
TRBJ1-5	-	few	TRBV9	TGTGCCAGCAACATGGAGAATCAGCCCCAGCATTTT	CASNMENQPQHF
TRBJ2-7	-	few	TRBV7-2	TGTGCCAGCAGCTCCCTCTACGAGCAGTACTTC	CASSSLYEQYF
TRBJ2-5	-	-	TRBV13	TGTGCCAGCAGCTTTGGACAGATGGAGACCCAGTACTTC	CASSFGQMETQYF
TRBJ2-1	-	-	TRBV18	TGTGCCAGCTCTATCTCATCGAACACCTACAATGAGCAGTTCTTC	CASSISSNTYNEQFF
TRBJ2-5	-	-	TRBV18	TGTGCCAGCTCACCCGGGAGTAGAGAGACCCAGTACTTC	CASSPGSRETQYF
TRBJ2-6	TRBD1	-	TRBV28	TGTGCCAGCAGTTTTCAAGGGACAGAGGAATCTGGGGCCAACGTCCTGACTTTC	CASSFQGTEESGANVLTF
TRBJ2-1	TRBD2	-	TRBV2	TGTGCCAGCAGCCTCGGGGGTCTAGCGGGAGACGAGCAGTTCTTC	CASSLGGLAGDEQFF
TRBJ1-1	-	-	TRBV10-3	TGTGCCATCAGTGCAGTAGCCGGGAACACTGAAGCTTTCTTT	CAISAVAGNTEAFF
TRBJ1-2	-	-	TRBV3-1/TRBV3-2	TGTGCCAGCAGCCAAGTCATCGGACAATCCGGCTACACCTTC	CASSQVIGQSGYTF
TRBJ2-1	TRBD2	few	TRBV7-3	TGTGCCAGCAGCTTAGCGGGGGTAGCGGACTCCTACAATGAGCAGTTCTTC	CASSLAGVADSYNEQFF
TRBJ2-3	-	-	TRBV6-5	TGTGCCAGCAGCGTTGTTTACTCCAGCACAGATACGCAGTATTTT	CASSVVYSSTDTQYF
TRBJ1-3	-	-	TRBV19	TGTGCCAGTGGACAGAGCTCTGGAAACACCATATATTTT	CASGQSSGNTIYF
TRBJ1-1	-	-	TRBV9	TGTGCCAGCAGGAGGGACATGAACACTGAAGCTTTCTTT	CASRRDMNTEAFF
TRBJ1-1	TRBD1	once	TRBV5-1	TGCGCCAGCAGCCGTTCAGGGGGTCCCCTCCACACTGAAGCTTTCTTT	CASSRSGGPLHTEAFF
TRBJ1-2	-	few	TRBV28	TGTGCCAGCAGTTTATTCCACGGGGATGGCTACACCTTC	CASSLFHGDGYTF
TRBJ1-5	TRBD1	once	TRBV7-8	TGTGCCAGCAGCTTAGGGGGGCCGGGACAGAATCAGCCCCAGCATTTT	CASSLGGPGQNQPQHF